The 19 T cell receptor beta chains presented below share a single source sample, sequenced in a study of blood T cells in healthy people across ages. The authors ran a second PCR of roughly 6 to 11 cycles using a sample-barcoded 5' primer and a J-beta primer mix. TCRdb independently ran MiXCR on the 5' RACE reads; one entry per CDR3 protein. The repertoire holds around 1,000,000 distinct CDR3 sequences, with roughly a quarter as singletons. This sample was shared with a second study, whose subject was T cells of mothers and their children.

The sample taken for sequencing was blood. The receptor source for this set is a girl aged 2 to 10 in good health.

The V gene is TRBV5-6, the J gene TRBJ1-1; 7 nucleotides line up with TRBD1. V was clipped by 0 bases and J by 8 bases; unmatched bases: 1. The CDR3 consists of 12 residues. CDR1 is SGHDT, CDR2 YYEEEE, per germline. DNA of the CDR3: TGTGCCAGCAGCTTGGGGACAGGCGAAGCTTTCTTT. It codes for CASSLGTGEAFF.

The V call is TRBV6-5, the J call TRBJ2-5; 7 bases match TRBD1. Losses at the gene ends were 5 bases for V and 7 bases for J; bases not matched to a gene: 7. Germline lookup yields CDR1 MNHEY and CDR2 SVGAGI. This CDR3 contains 13 residues. The CDR3 is CASSQSDRATQYF. In DNA, the CDR3 is TGTGCCAGCAGTCAAAGTGACAGGGCGACCCAGTACTTC.

The chain recombines TRBV11-3 with TRBJ1-2, with D possibly matching TRBD1 (5 bases). The ends were cut back, 3 bases at V and 6 bases at J, with 8 bases in the middle. This CDR3 comprises 12 residues. Germline CDR1 reads SGHNT; CDR2 reads YENEEA. The CDR3 DNA sequence: TGTGCCAGCAGCTTGGGACGACATGGCTACACCTTC. This gives the protein CASSLGRHGYTF.

This clonotype is a singleton in its sample. This chain joins TRBV28 and TRBJ2-1, with TRBD2 matching 10 bases. This CDR3 comprises 14 residues. Germline CDR1 is MDHEN and CDR2 is SYDVKM. J was trimmed by 0 bases and V by 8 bases; bases with no gene match: 1. The chain's CDR3 is CASLAGVSYNEQFF. CDR3 bases: TGTGCCAGCCTAGCGGGAGTCTCCTACAATGAGCAGTTCTTC.

This clonotype was found a few times. The chain recombines TRBV7-2 with TRBJ2-1, with D perhaps matching TRBD2 (5 bases). Trimming took 2 bases from V and 2 from J, leaving 10 bases between them. The CDR3 loop spans 15 amino acids. Per the germline V gene, CDR1 is SGHTA and CDR2 is FQGNSA. CDR3 loop: CASSLIANPYNEQFF. In nucleotides, the CDR3 is TGTGCCAGCAGCTTAATAGCGAACCCCTACAATGAGCAGTTCTTC.

This clonotype was recorded a few times. The chain employs TRBV25-1 and TRBJ2-5, with D perhaps given as TRBD1 or TRBD2 (5 bases each). This CDR3 contains 16 residues. Between the trimmed V and J ends, which lost 3 bases and 5 bases, there was a span of 19 bases. The germline CDR1 and CDR2 sequences are MGHDK and SYGVNS. The CDR3 loop is CASSEGPGGFSETQYF. The CDR3 region has the DNA TGTGCCAGCAGTGAGGGACCTGGGGGTTTCTCGGAGACCCAGTACTTC.

This clonotype has more than one count but fewer than ten. The genes are TRBV7-6 and TRBJ2-1, with D possibly being TRBD1 (5 bases). Per germline, CDR1 SGHVS and CDR2 FNYEAQ. This CDR3 comprises 15 residues. V gave up 3 bases and J gave up 7 bases, with 16 bases separating them. In nucleotides, the CDR3 is TGTGCCAGCAGCTTCTCAGGGCCCCCGTGGAATGAGCAGTTCTTC. Translated, it gives CASSFSGPPWNEQFF.

This chain connects TRBV6-6 to TRBJ2-1; 8 bases fit TRBD1. The V and J ends lost 2 bases and 6 bases, in that order; junction bases with no gene match: 3. CDR3 length: 14 amino acids. In germline, CDR1 is MNHNY, CDR2 SVGAGI (reference sequence). CDR3 protein: CASSYDTGGNEQFF. CDR3 DNA: TGTGCCAGCAGTTACGACACAGGGGGCAATGAGCAGTTCTTC.

This clonotype was counted a few times. This chain links TRBV4-3 with TRBJ1-5, with a weak D call TRBD1 (6 bases). The CDR3 runs 15 residues. In germline, CDR1 is LGHNA, CDR2 YSLEER. Trimming pared 8 bases from V and 0 bases from J, leaving 14 bases between. The CDR3 bases are TGCGCCAGCTTCCAGGGGAATTATAGCAATCAGCCCCAGCATTTT. Residues: CASFQGNYSNQPQHF.

The chain couples TRBV28 to TRBJ1-2; tentatively, D is TRBD1 (5 bases). The CDR3 consists of 11 residues. V gave up 3 bases and J gave up 7 bases, with 6 bases separating them. The germline gives CDR1 MDHEN, CDR2 SYDVKM. The CDR3 here is CASSFGTGYTF. CDR3 in DNA: TGTGCCAGCAGTTTCGGGACTGGCTACACCTTC.

This clonotype has more than one count but fewer than ten. CDR3 coding DNA: TGTGCCAGCAGTTGGAGACTAGCGGGGGGAACGAACACCGGGGAGCTGTTTTTT. Residues: CASSWRLAGGTNTGELFF. The V and J genes are TRBV2 and TRBJ2-2, with 13 bases lining up with TRBD2. The germline CDR1 and CDR2 sequences are SNHLY and FYNNEI. V was pared by 5 bases and J by 0 bases, with 6 bases of the junction left unmatched. CDR3 length equals 18 residues.

The sample holds a few counts of this clonotype. V is TRBV12-3 or TRBV12-4 and J is TRBJ1-4; 12 bases are a match to TRBD1. The CDR3 runs 13 residues. V lost 10 bases to trimming and J lost 8 bases; unmatched junction nucleotides: 5. This CDR3 is CATGDRGQEKLFF. The CDR3 DNA reads TGTGCCACGGGGGACAGGGGGCAGGAAAAACTGTTTTTT.

J is TRBJ2-7 and V is TRBV12-3 or TRBV12-4; D remains unclear. Matching the DNA end better, TRBJ2-1 makes the J call doubtful. This CDR3 comprises 12 residues. CDR3 sequence reads: CASTLNSNEQFF. The CDR3 nucleotides read TGTGCCAGCACCCTGAACAGCAATGAGCAGTTCTTC.

This clonotype occurred a few times. This chain links TRBV7-9 with TRBJ1-4; D possibly corresponds to TRBD1 (6 bases). The length of the CDR3 is 12 residues. The germline V gene encodes CDR1 SEHNR and CDR2 FQNEAQ (reference sequence). V was cut by 8 bases and J by 6 bases, with 10 bases left in between. The CDR3 is CASGAGDEKLFF. DNA for the CDR3: TGTGCCAGCGGCGCAGGGGATGAAAAACTGTTTTTT.

Written as DNA, the CDR3 is TGCAGTGCTAGAGGGGGGACGGCTAACTATGGCTACACCTTC. As protein: CSARGGTANYGYTF. V and J are TRBV20-1 and TRBJ1-2; D may be TRBD1 (5 bases). The ends were cut back, 1 base at V and 0 bases at J, with 9 bases in the middle. Germline V gene sequence: CDR1 DFQATT, CDR2 SNEGSKA (reference sequence). The length of the CDR3 is 14 residues.

This clonotype came up a few times. DNA for the CDR3: TGCAGCGGTCAGACAGGTTCTAATGAAAAACTGTTTTTT. Protein product: CSGQTGSNEKLFF. This rearrangement joins TRBV29-1 to TRBJ1-4, with D maybe TRBD1 (6 bases). Trimming pared 7 bases from V and 3 bases from J, leaving 12 bases between. The CDR3 has 13 amino acids. Germline loops: CDR1 SQVTM, CDR2 ANQGSEA.

Regarding this clonotype: The junction shows a germline mismatch at one end, possibly a read error. V is TRBV24-1 and J is TRBJ2-7; no firm D call. This CDR3 region has 11 residues. Germline CDR1 reads KGHDR; CDR2 reads SFDVKD. CDR3 DNA sequence: TGTGCCGCCAGTGATGTCGCAGGGCAGTACTTC. Translation: CAASDVAGQYF.

Only a few counts were recorded for this clonotype. The J gene is TRBJ2-1, the V gene TRBV7-9; unclear D gene. V dropped 5 bases and J dropped 2 bases, with 7 bases sitting between them. In germline, CDR1 is SEHNR, CDR2 FQNEAQ (reference sequence). CDR3 length equals 13 residues. Written as DNA, the CDR3 is TGTGCCAGCAGCCCCGTCCCCTACAATGAGCAGTTCTTC. This codes for CASSPVPYNEQFF.

This clonotype occurred a few times. The rearrangement uses TRBV7-2 and TRBJ1-2; 10 bases match TRBD1. Losses at the gene ends were 4 bases for V and 5 bases for J; bases not matched to a gene: 4. Germline V lookup: CDR1 SGHTA, CDR2 FQGNSA. The length of the CDR3 is 14 residues. For the CDR3, the DNA is TGTGCCAGCAGCTGGGACAGGGGTGTTTATGGCTACACCTTC. Protein: CASSWDRGVYGYTF.